The sequence of this T cell receptor (beta chain) was determined in a study of T cells in tuberculosis. Study-level findings and limits: Smaller alpha distances in active tuberculosis partly reflected shorter CDR3-alpha lengths. Classification accuracy was 87% (AUROC 0.85 to 0.95) with the GMM-specific repertoire.

The assay was immunoSEQ multiplex PCR, and TCRdb's table has in-frame clones only and misses some. The sample lists tens of thousands of clones; roughly 93% were seen once. Latent tuberculosis screening used tuberculin skin test and IGRA at entry. Germline loops: CDR1 LNHDA, CDR2 SQIVND (reference sequence). The germline V and J ends were trimmed by 4 bases and 4 bases, with 10 bases remaining between them. The CDR3 loop spans 13 amino acids. To note about this clone: Its antigen is as yet unknown.

Sequenced input: PBMCs. The receptor was isolated from a donor aged 10-29 years with latent tuberculosis or without tuberculosis infection. The chain couples TRBV19 to TRBJ1-1; D is possibly TRBD1 (5 bases). CDR3 sequence: CASSRGDGTEAFF. Written as DNA, the CDR3 is TGTGCCAGTAGTAGGGGGGATGGCACTGAAGCTTTCTTT. Full variable domain (remainder filled in from reference TRBV19 and TRBJ1-1): DGGITQSPKYLFRKEGQNVTLSCEQNLNHDAMYWYRQDPGQGLRLIYYSQIVNDFQKGDIAEGYSVSREKKESFPLTVTSAQKNPTAFYLCASSRGDGTEAFFGQGTRLTVV.